This T cell receptor (beta chain) was observed in a study of T-cell reconstitution after alpha-beta-depleted transplantation in children. General study results and limits: Several hundred rapidly expanded clones from non-depleted graft cells reportedly supplied alpha-beta T cells about two months post-transplant. After one year, T-cell counts and TCRbeta diversity mostly came from new T cells.

Germline V gene data show CDR1 as SQVTM and CDR2 as ANQGSEA. CDR3 size: 13 residues. J was trimmed by 8 bases and V by 7 bases; bases with no gene match: 13. In this sample, this clonotype turned up many times. Its cognate antigen is unknown. Unique molecular identifiers featured in how the TCRbeta library was prepared. TCRdb processed the PCR reads anew with MiXCR; each CDR3 protein has one entry. The sample records around 300,000 distinct CDR3 sequences, 10% being singletons. The TCR was taken from a boy under three years old with acute myeloid leukemia, due to receive a stem cell transplant. The sample consisted of PBMCs, taken before TCRalphabeta/CD19-depleted stem cell transplant. The genes are TRBV29-1 and TRBJ1-2; 7 bases are shared with TRBD1. As DNA, the CDR3 is TGCAGCGGGGGTCCCTTGACAGGGAGAGGCTACACCTTC. It specifies CSGGPLTGRGYTF.